This is a list of T cell receptor beta chains from one sample in a study of CD8+ T cells in alopecia areata. Method: immunoSEQ multiplex PCR; TCRdb's copy keeps in-frame clones and lacks some. In the table there are approximately 300,000 clones, 55% to 70% of which are singletons. The material was CD4+ T cells sorted from blood, obtained at week 24, from a patient treated with tofacitinib. Receptors originate from a human donor with alopecia areata. Each CDR3 is given with its conserved first and last residue. Fields, in order: D gene, V gene, J gene, clone size, CDR3 protein, CDR3 DNA. The D gene is left open where the match is weak. Only some rows state a clone size, as once, few, many or a class for expanded clones.

>-|TRBV7-2|TRBJ2-2|-
CASSLALDARSTGELFF
TGTGCCAGCAGCTTAGCGCTTGACGCGAGGAGCACCGGGGAGCTGTTTTTT
>-|TRBV5-1|TRBJ1-1|-
CASSLGQEAFF
TGCGCCAGCAGCCTCGGACAGGAAGCTTTCTTT
>-|TRBV9|TRBJ2-1|-
CASSFLFYNEQFF
TGTGCCAGCAGCTTCCTCTTCTACAATGAGCAGTTCTTC
>-|TRBV2|TRBJ2-5|-
CASSPANQETQYF
TGTGCCAGCAGTCCCGCAAACCAAGAGACCCAGTACTTC
>-|TRBV5-6|TRBJ2-1|-
CASSLVASRGHQYNEQFF
TGTGCCAGCAGCTTGGTAGCTAGCCGGGGGCATCAGTACAATGAGCAGTTCTTC
>-|TRBV6-6|TRBJ1-1|few
CASRPQGNTEAFF
TGTGCCAGCAGACCTCAGGGGAACACTGAAGCTTTCTTT
>-|TRBV30|TRBJ1-1|-
CAWNPRGRPNTEAFF
TGTGCCTGGAATCCAAGGGGCAGGCCCAACACTGAAGCTTTCTTT
>TRBD1|TRBV18|TRBJ1-5|-
CASSRPGGTYQPQHF
TGTGCCAGCTCACGCCCAGGGGGCACTTATCAGCCCCAGCATTTT
>TRBD1|TRBV7-6|TRBJ2-3|once
CASSSTGTGTLGTQYF
TGTGCCAGCAGCTCGACCGGGACAGGGACTCTTGGTACGCAGTATTTT
>-|TRBV29-1|TRBJ1-2|-
CSVVGVLRLTPYTF
TGCAGCGTTGTCGGGGTATTACGACTTACACCCTACACCTTC
>TRBD1|TRBV30|TRBJ2-1|few
CARGTGSSYNEQFF
TGTGCCCGAGGGACAGGGAGCTCCTACAATGAGCAGTTCTTC
>-|TRBV5-6|TRBJ2-3|-
CASRLPGVDTDTQYF
TGTGCCAGCAGGCTCCCGGGTGTCGACACAGATACGCAGTATTTT
>-|TRBV5-1|TRBJ2-5|once
CASSPGQSETQYF
TGCGCCAGCAGCCCGGGACAATCAGAGACCCAGTACTTC
>-|TRBV2|TRBJ2-1|-
CASTARGASSYNEQFF
TGTGCCAGTACTGCCAGGGGGGCAAGCTCCTACAATGAGCAGTTCTTC
>-|TRBV9|TRBJ2-7|-
CASSVAPGNSYEQYF
TGTGCCAGCAGCGTAGCCCCCGGGAACTCCTACGAGCAGTACTTC
>TRBD2|TRBV7-2|TRBJ2-1|-
CASSQLAATNEQFF
TGTGCCAGCAGCCAACTAGCGGCCACCAATGAGCAGTTCTTC
>-|TRBV7-9|TRBJ2-3|few
CASSLLPGRTDTQYF
TGTGCCAGCAGCTTATTACCGGGGCGCACAGATACGCAGTATTTT
>TRBD2|TRBV7-2|TRBJ2-7|-
CASSRDYAYEQYF
TGTGCCAGCAGCCGGGACTACGCTTACGAGCAGTACTTC
>-|TRBV2|TRBJ2-7|-
CASRNPMTGAYEQYF
TGTGCCAGCAGGAACCCTATGACGGGGGCATACGAGCAGTACTTC
>TRBD2|TRBV4-3|TRBJ2-7|once
CASSQELTSGGYEQYF
TGCGCCAGCAGCCAAGAGTTGACTAGCGGGGGATACGAGCAGTACTTC
>-|TRBV7-2|TRBJ2-5|-
CASSLEFSQETQYF
TGTGCCAGCAGCTTAGAATTCAGCCAAGAGACCCAGTACTTC
>TRBD2|TRBV2|TRBJ2-1|few
CASSKPGLAGGLEQFF
TGTGCCAGCAGTAAACCGGGACTAGCGGGGGGGCTTGAGCAGTTCTTC
>-|TRBV7-9|TRBJ1-6|-
CASSLGAGNSPLHF
TGTGCCAGCAGCTTAGGGGCCGGTAATTCACCCCTCCACTTT
>-|TRBV29-1|TRBJ2-1|-
CSVEGPRTIEFDEQFF
TGCAGCGTTGAAGGTCCCCGGACAATAGAGTTCGATGAGCAGTTCTTC
>TRBD1|TRBV25-1|TRBJ2-7|-
CASSSRTGTGADEQYF
TGTGCCAGCAGTTCCAGAACCGGGACAGGTGCTGACGAGCAGTACTTC
>TRBD1|TRBV28|TRBJ1-4|few
CASGSTGENEKLFF
TGTGCCAGCGGGTCGACAGGGGAGAATGAAAAACTGTTTTTT
>-|TRBV6-6|TRBJ2-5|few
CASSYSRETQYF
TGTGCCAGCAGTTACTCGAGAGAGACCCAGTACTTC
>TRBD2|TRBV4-2|TRBJ2-5|-
CASSQDHASGGQETQYF
TGTGCCAGCAGCCAAGATCATGCGTCGGGGGGTCAAGAGACCCAGTACTTC
>-|TRBV27|TRBJ2-4|once
CASSFTGPAKNIQYF
TGTGCCAGCAGTTTTACAGGGCCGGCCAAAAACATTCAGTACTTC
>-|TRBV29-1|TRBJ1-2|-
CSGEVGYGYTF
TGCAGCGGTGAAGTGGGTTATGGCTACACCTTC
>-|TRBV7-2|TRBJ1-5|-
CASSLQQFQPQHF
TGTGCCAGCAGCTTACAGCAGTTCCAGCCCCAGCATTTT
>-|TRBV6-1|TRBJ1-2|-
CASSELGADYGYTF
TGTGCCAGCAGTGAGCTAGGGGCAGACTATGGCTACACCTTC
>-|TRBV30|TRBJ2-7|-
CAWGRGNQYF
TGTGCCTGGGGGCGGGGTAATCAGTACTTC
>-|TRBV11-1|TRBJ2-1|-
CASSLATGSGHYNEQFF
TGTGCCAGCAGCTTAGCTACAGGGAGTGGCCACTACAATGAGCAGTTCTTC
>-|TRBV7-9|TRBJ2-5|-
CAFNAETQYF
TGTGCCTTCAACGCGGAGACCCAGTACTTC
>-|TRBV30|TRBJ2-3|-
CAWKATSTDTQYF
TGTGCCTGGAAAGCTACTAGCACAGATACGCAGTATTTT
>-|TRBV7-9|TRBJ2-7|-
CASRIGAEQYF
TGTGCCAGCAGAATAGGGGCCGAGCAGTACTTC
>-|TRBV30|TRBJ2-7|-
CAWSGSPLHEQYF
TGTGCCTGGAGTGGCAGTCCGCTCCACGAGCAGTACTTC
>-|TRBV30|TRBJ2-2|-
CAWEQGSNGELFF
TGTGCCTGGGAACAGGGATCGAACGGGGAGCTGTTTTTT
>-|TRBV5-6|TRBJ1-1|-
CASSWRRDTEAFF
TGTGCCAGCAGCTGGCGGAGGGACACTGAAGCTTTCTTT
>TRBD1|TRBV7-2|TRBJ1-2|-
CASSLDRVGYGYTF
TGTGCCAGCAGCTTGGACAGGGTTGGCTATGGCTACACCTTC
>-|TRBV4-2|TRBJ2-4|-
CASSQDWNGGLPLSLNIQYF
TGTGCCAGCAGCCAAGATTGGAATGGGGGGCTGCCCCTAAGTTTGAACATTCAGTACTTC
>-|TRBV7-2|TRBJ2-3|-
CASSLAPGMADTQYF
TGTGCCAGCAGCTTAGCGCCGGGGATGGCAGATACGCAGTATTTT
>TRBD1|TRBV6-5|TRBJ1-2|-
CASSLREQGRRGYTF
TGTGCCAGCAGTTTACGAGAACAGGGGCGCCGGGGCTACACCTTC
>-|TRBV19|TRBJ1-6|-
CASSMSQGRSPLHF
TGTGCCAGTAGTATGAGTCAGGGACGTTCACCCCTCCACTTT
>-|TRBV7-8|TRBJ1-6|once
CASTGQQNSPLHF
TGTGCCAGCACCGGACAGCAAAATTCACCCCTCCACTTT
>-|TRBV30|TRBJ1-1|-
CAWSDPQGRFTEAFF
TGTGCCTGGAGCGACCCCCAGGGTAGGTTCACTGAAGCTTTCTTT
>-|TRBV7-3|TRBJ1-1|-
CASSRREGMNTEAFF
TGTGCCAGCAGCCGGAGGGAAGGAATGAACACTGAAGCTTTCTTT
>TRBD1|TRBV30|TRBJ1-2|-
CAWRQGRRRNYGYTF
TGTGCCTGGAGACAGGGGCGAAGGAGAAACTATGGCTACACCTTC
>TRBD2|TRBV28|TRBJ2-3|-
CASIPGGEYDTQYF
TGTGCCAGCATTCCTGGGGGGGAGTATGATACGCAGTATTTT
>-|TRBV7-9|TRBJ2-5|-
CASSSGETQYF
TGTGCCAGCAGCTCCGGAGAGACCCAGTACTTC
>-|TRBV9|TRBJ1-1|-
CASSVGSPMNTEAFF
TGTGCCAGCAGCGTAGGATCCCCCATGAACACTGAAGCTTTCTTT
>-|TRBV29-1|TRBJ2-3|-
CSVDKGETDTQYF
TGCAGCGTTGATAAAGGGGAGACAGATACGCAGTATTTT
>-|TRBV29-1|TRBJ1-5|-
CSVAENSNQPQHF
TGCAGCGTTGCTGAGAATAGCAATCAGCCCCAGCATTTT
>-|TRBV29-1|TRBJ1-1|-
CSPTYFGNTEAFF
TGCAGCCCCACATATTTCGGGAACACTGAAGCTTTCTTT
>-|TRBV28|TRBJ1-5|-
CASSPTGGSNQPQHF
TGTGCCAGCAGTCCGACCGGGGGGTCCAATCAGCCCCAGCATTTT